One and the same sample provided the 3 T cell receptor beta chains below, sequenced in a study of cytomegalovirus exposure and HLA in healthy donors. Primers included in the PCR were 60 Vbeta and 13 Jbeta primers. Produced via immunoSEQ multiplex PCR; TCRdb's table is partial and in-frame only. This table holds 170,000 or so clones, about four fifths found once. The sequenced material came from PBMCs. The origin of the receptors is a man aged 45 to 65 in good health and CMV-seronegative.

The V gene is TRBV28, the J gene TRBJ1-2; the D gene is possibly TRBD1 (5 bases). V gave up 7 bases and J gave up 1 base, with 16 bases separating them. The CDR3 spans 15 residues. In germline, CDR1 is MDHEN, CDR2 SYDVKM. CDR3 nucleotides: TGTGCCAGCAACGAGCATCGGGGGATTAACTATGGCTACACCTTC. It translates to CASNEHRGINYGYTF.

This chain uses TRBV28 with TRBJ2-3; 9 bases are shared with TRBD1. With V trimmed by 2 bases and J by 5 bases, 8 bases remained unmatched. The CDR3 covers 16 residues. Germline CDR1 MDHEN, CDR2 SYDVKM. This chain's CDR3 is CASSLGGTGRRDTQYF. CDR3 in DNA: TGTGCCAGCAGTTTAGGGGGGACAGGGAGGAGAGATACGCAGTATTTT.

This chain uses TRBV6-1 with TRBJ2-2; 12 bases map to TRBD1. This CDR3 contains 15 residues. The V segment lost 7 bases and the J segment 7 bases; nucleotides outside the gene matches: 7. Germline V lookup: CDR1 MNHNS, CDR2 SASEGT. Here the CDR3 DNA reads TGTGCCAGCATCCCCGGGACAGGGGGCTTCGGGGAGCTGTTTTTT. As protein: CASIPGTGGFGELFF.